The T cell receptor beta chain under discussion was sequenced for a study of CD8 T cells in Susac syndrome. The authors reverse transcribed 0.5 to 1 ug RNA with random hexamers. The TCR beta CDR3 was amplified by immunoSEQ multiplex PCR across 54 Vbeta, 13 Jbeta. MiXCR was run by TCRdb on the immunoSEQ multiplex PCR reads, yielding one entry per CDR3 protein. The table records fewer than 150,000 distinct CDR3 sequences, around 94% of them present only once. The authors carried out high-throughput sequencing of TCR beta. They applied it to CD8+ and CD4+ T cells obtained from blood. CDR1 is LNHNV, CDR2 YYDKDF, per germline (reference sequence). The CDR3 is 15 amino acids. V gave up 5 bases and J gave up 0 bases, with 11 bases separating them.

The receptor's source is a human donor in good health. The sequencing sample was made of CD8+ T cells from PBMCs. The chain employs TRBV15 and TRBJ2-1; no definite D call. CDR3 sequence (DNA): TGTGCCACCAGCCCGCGGACGAGCTCCTACAATGAGCAGTTCTTC. It yields the protein CATSPRTSSYNEQFF.